Below, 5 T cell receptor beta chains from the same sample are listed, as sequenced in a study of control samples from healthy donors and cancer patients. Clones were sequenced by immunoSEQ multiplex PCR, and TCRdb holds only the in-frame ones, with some missing. This sample carries some 200,000 clones, around 94% of them seen once, and the ten largest clones take 1.5%. The source material was blood. Every receptor here comes from a man in his fifties in good health.

This chain uses TRBV11-2 with TRBJ2-2; D is undetermined. V was shortened by 2 bases and J by 1 base, with 5 bases between the two germline ends. The germline CDR1 and CDR2 sequences are SGHAT and FQNNGV. The CDR3 sequence is 14 residues long. The CDR3 bases are TGTGCCAGCAGCTTACTACAGAACACCGGGGAGCTGTTTTTT. Translated: CASSLLQNTGELFF. The full variable domain, rest sourced from reference TRBV11-2 and TRBJ2-2, is EAGVAQSPRYKIIEKRQSVAFWCNPISGHATLYWYQQILGQGPKLLIQFQNNGVVDDSQLPKDRFSAERLKGVDSTLKIQPAKLEDSAVYLCASSLLQNTGELFFGEGSRLTVL.

The chain combines TRBV6-5 with TRBJ2-5, with D perhaps matching TRBD2 (7 bases). Trimming pared 10 bases from V and 4 bases from J, leaving 19 bases between. CDR3 length: 14 amino acids. Per germline, CDR1 MNHEY and CDR2 SVGAGI. CDR3 region: CATRGGAVGETQYF. The CDR3 DNA reads as TGTGCCACCCGAGGGGGGGCCGTGGGAGAGACCCAGTACTTC.

As concerns this clone: Other DNA sequences of this sample code for an identical CDR3. The chain carries TRBV15 and TRBJ2-7; 8 bases match TRBD2. V shed 0 bases, J shed 6 bases, and the junction held 7 bases outside the gene matches. The CDR3 covers 15 residues. CDR1 is LNHNV and CDR2 is YYDKDF in the germline V gene (reference sequence). The CDR3 spells CATSRDRGGASEQYV. The CDR3 coding sequence is TGTGCCACCAGCAGAGATCGGGGGGGGGCTAGCGAGCAGTACGTC.

This rearrangement joins TRBV19 to TRBJ2-3; 9 nucleotides line up with TRBD2. With 3 bases clipped from V and 4 bases from J, the junction kept 5 bases outside the gene matches. The CDR3 is 15 amino acids. Germline V gene data show CDR1 as LNHDA and CDR2 as SQIVND (reference sequence). In DNA, the CDR3 is TGTGCCAGTAGTATGGCGGGAGGGGGGGCAGATACGCAGTATTTT. It is translated as CASSMAGGGADTQYF.

The chain is built from TRBV6-6 and TRBJ2-7; D remains ambiguous. This CDR3 region has 15 residues. Per the germline V gene, CDR1 is MNHNY and CDR2 is SVGAGI (reference sequence). V lost 6 bases and J lost 3, with 18 bases in between. CDR3: CASSLPGQPIYEQYF. The CDR3 nucleotides are TGTGCCAGCAGCCTCCCCGGGCAGCCGATCTACGAGCAGTACTTC.